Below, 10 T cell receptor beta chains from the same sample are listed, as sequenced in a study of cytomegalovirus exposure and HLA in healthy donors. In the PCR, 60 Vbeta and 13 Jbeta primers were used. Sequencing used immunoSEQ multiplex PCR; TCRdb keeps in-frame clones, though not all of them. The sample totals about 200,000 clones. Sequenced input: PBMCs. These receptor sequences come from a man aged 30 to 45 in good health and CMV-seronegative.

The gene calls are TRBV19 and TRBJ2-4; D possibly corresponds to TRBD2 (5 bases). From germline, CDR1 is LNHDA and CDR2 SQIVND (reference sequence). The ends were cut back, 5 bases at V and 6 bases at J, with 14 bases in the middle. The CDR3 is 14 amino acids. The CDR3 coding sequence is TGTGCCAGTAGTTGGGTGAGCGGCTTAAACATTCAGTACTTC. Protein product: CASSWVSGLNIQYF.

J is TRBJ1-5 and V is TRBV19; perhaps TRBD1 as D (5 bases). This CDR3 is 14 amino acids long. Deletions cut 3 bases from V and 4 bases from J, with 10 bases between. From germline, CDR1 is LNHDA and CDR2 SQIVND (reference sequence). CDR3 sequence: CASSIRVANQPQHF. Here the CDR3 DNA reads TGTGCCAGTAGTATCAGGGTTGCAAATCAGCCCCAGCATTTT.

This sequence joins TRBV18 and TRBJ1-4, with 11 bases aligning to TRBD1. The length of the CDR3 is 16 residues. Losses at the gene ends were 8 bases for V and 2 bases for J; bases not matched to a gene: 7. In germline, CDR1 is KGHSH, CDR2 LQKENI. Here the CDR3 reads CASGRDRGSTNEKLFF. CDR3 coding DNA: TGTGCCAGCGGCCGGGACAGGGGGTCTACTAATGAAAAACTGTTTTTT.

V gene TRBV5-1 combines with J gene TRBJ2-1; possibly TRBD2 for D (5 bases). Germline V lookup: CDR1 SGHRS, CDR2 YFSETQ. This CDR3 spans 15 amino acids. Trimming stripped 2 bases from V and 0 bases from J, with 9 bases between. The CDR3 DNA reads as TGCGCCAGCAGCTTTACGGGAAGCTCCTACAATGAGCAGTTCTTC. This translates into CASSFTGSSYNEQFF.

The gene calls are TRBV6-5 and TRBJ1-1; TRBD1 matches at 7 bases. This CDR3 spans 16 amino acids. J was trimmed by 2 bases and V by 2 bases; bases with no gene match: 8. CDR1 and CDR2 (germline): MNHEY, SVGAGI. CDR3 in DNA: TGTGCCAGCAGTTACGACAGGGAGCAAGGAAACACTGAAGCTTTCTTT. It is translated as CASSYDREQGNTEAFF.

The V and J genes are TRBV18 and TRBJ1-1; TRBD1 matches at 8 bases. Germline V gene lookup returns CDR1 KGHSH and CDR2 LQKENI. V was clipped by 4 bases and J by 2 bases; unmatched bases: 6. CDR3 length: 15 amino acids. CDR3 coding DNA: TGTGCCAGCTCACTTGGGACAGGCATAAACACTGAAGCTTTCTTT. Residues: CASSLGTGINTEAFF.

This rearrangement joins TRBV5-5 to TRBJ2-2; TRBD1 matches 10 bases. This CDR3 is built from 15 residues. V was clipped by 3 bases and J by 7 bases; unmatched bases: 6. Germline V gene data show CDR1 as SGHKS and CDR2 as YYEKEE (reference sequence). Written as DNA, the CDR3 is TGTGCCAGCAGCTCGACAGGGGGCGCCGGCGGGGAGCTGTTTTTT. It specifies CASSSTGGAGGELFF.

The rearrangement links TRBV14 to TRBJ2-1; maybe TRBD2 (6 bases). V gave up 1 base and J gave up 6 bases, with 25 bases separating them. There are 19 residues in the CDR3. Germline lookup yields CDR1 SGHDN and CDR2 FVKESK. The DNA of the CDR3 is TGTGCCAGCAGCCAAGCGTACCCCCCTAGCGCAAGTAAGGTCAATGAGCAGTTCTTC. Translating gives CASSQAYPPSASKVNEQFF.

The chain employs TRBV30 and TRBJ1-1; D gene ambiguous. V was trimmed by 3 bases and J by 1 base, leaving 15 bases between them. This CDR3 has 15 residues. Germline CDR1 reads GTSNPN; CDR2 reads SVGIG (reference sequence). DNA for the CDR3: TGTGCCTGGAGACCACATCTGGCCGCGAACACTGAAGCTTTCTTT. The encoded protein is CAWRPHLAANTEAFF.

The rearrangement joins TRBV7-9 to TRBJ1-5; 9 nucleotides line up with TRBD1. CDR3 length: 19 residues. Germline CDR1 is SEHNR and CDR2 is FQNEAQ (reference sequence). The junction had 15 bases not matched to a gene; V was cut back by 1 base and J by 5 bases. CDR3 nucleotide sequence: TGTGCCAGCAGCTTAGAGTCGCGAACAGGGGGCCATCTTTATCAGCCCCAGCATTTT. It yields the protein CASSLESRTGGHLYQPQHF.